The clone carrying this T cell receptor (beta chain) showed up many times. This specimen belongs to a study of CD8+CD57+ T cells in acquired aplastic anemia. Study details: Each DNA sample taken from sorted CD4+ and CD8+ cells came to about 3.4 ug on average.

The CDR3 is 17 residues long. V gave up 0 bases and J gave up 0 bases, with 11 bases separating them. From germline, CDR1 is LNHNV and CDR2 YYDKDF (reference sequence). Researchers used genomic DNA as the template to profile TCR beta VDJ and CDR3. TCRdb reprocessed the reads with MiXCR, giving one entry per CDR3 protein. The data show just over 400,000 distinct CDR3 sequences, just under 70% seen once. The V gene is TRBV15, the J gene TRBJ2-2; TRBD1 might be the D (5 bases). This clonotype originated in a human donor in good health, serving as a control. The specimen sequenced was sorted CD4+, CD8+, or CD8+CD57+ T cells (not recorded which) from PBMCs. CDR3 nucleotide sequence: TGTGCCACCAGCAGAGAAGCTACAGGCCCGAACACCGGGGAGCTGTTTTTT. It translates to CATSREATGPNTGELFF.